These 32 T cell receptor beta chains originate from one sample sequenced in a study of OX40 agonist ivuxolimab in advanced cancers. Only in-frame clones appear in the TCRdb table, and some are missing; sequencing was by immunoSEQ multiplex PCR. This table holds about 61,000 clones, approximately 86% found once. Sample: CD4+ or CD8+ T cells sorted from blood, taken in a trial of the OX40 agonist ivuxolimab. These receptors were collected from an adult with an advanced solid tumor such as melanoma, head and neck, liver or kidney cancer.

This clone appeared a few times. J is TRBJ2-3 and V is TRBV2; 9 positions match TRBD2. The CDR3 spans 17 residues. Germline V gene sequence: CDR1 SNHLY, CDR2 FYNNEI. The V and J ends lost 5 bases and 3 bases, in that order; junction bases with no gene match: 12. The CDR3 is CASSYRRGGGATDTQYF. The CDR3 coding sequence is TGTGCCAGCAGTTACCGCCGTGGCGGGGGGGCAACAGATACGCAGTATTTT.

This sequence joins TRBV6-4 and TRBJ2-2; D gene unclear. CDR3 length: 13 amino acids. The ends were cut back, 3 bases at V and 4 bases at J, with 6 bases in the middle. Germline V gene lookup returns CDR1 MRHNA and CDR2 SNTAGT. CDR3 in amino acids: CASSEVTTGELFF. CDR3 coding DNA: TGTGCCAGCAGTGAAGTAACCACCGGGGAGCTGTTTTTT.

CDR3 amino acids: CASSQDRTNYGYTF. The CDR3 DNA reads TGCGCCAGCAGCCAAGATAGGACCAACTATGGCTACACCTTC. The chain couples TRBV4-3 to TRBJ1-2; D unclear. The ends were cut back, 0 bases at V and 2 bases at J, with 7 bases in the middle. This CDR3 is 14 amino acids long. CDR1 is LGHNA, CDR2 YSLEER, per germline.

V is TRBV28 and J is TRBJ2-7, with D hard to call. The V gene's germline CDR1 is MDHEN and CDR2 SYDVKM. The CDR3 length is 12 residues. The V end lost 2 bases, the J end lost 4 bases, and 6 bases lay between the germline ends. CDR3 in DNA: TGTGCCAGCAGTTTACGCGATTACGAGCAGTACTTC. Protein sequence: CASSLRDYEQYF.

This clone was seen only once. This sequence joins TRBV9 and TRBJ2-2; TRBD2 aligns across 7 bases. Per germline, CDR1 SGDLS and CDR2 YYNGEE. The ends lost 0 bases at V and 5 bases at J; junction bases unmatched: 4. The CDR3 sequence is 15 residues long. The CDR3 DNA is TGTGCCAGCAGCGTAGGTGGAGCGGGGACCGGGGAGCTGTTTTTT. Translating it yields CASSVGGAGTGELFF.

This chain connects TRBV5-1 to TRBJ2-7; TRBD1 matches 11 bases. CDR3 length: 16 amino acids. The germline V gene has CDR1 SGHRS and CDR2 YFSETQ. Germline trimming cut 0 bases from V and 2 bases from J; bases unmatched to any gene: 4. CDR3 in amino acids: CASSLGTGGDPYEQYF. CDR3 nucleotides: TGCGCCAGCAGCTTGGGGACAGGGGGCGACCCCTACGAGCAGTACTTC. Full variable domain (outside the CDR3, taken from reference TRBV5-1 and TRBJ2-7): KAGVTQTPRYLIKTRGQQVTLSCSPISGHRSVSWYQQTPGQGLQFLFEYFSETQRNKGNFPGRFSGRQFSNSRSEMNVSTLELGDSALYLCASSLGTGGDPYEQYFGPGTRLTVT.

V usage is TRBV4-1 and J usage is TRBJ2-5, with 7 bases identical to TRBD1. V shed 1 base, J shed 3 bases, and the junction held 8 bases outside the gene matches. The germline gives CDR1 MGHRA, CDR2 YSYEKL. This CDR3 spans 16 amino acids. The CDR3 DNA is TGCGCCAGCAGCCAAGCCTTCACCGGGACAGAAGAGACCCAGTACTTC. Translating gives CASSQAFTGTEETQYF.

The rearrangement uses TRBV29-1 and TRBJ2-3, with TRBD2 matching 8 bases. The CDR3 has 10 amino acids. Germline V gene lookup returns CDR1 SQVTM and CDR2 ANQGSEA. Trimming took 3 bases from V and 14 from J; bases not matched to a gene: 4. DNA for the CDR3: TGCAGCGTTGAGAGCGGGAGAAGGTATTTT. This translates into CSVESGRRYF.

The chain has TRBV4-2 and TRBJ2-4, with TRBD1 matching over 10 bases. Germline CDR1 LGHNA, CDR2 YNFKEQ. Trimming took 3 bases from V and 4 from J; bases not matched to a gene: 6. This CDR3 contains 16 residues. This chain's CDR3 is CASSQAAGQGKNIQYF. The CDR3 DNA reads as TGTGCCAGCAGCCAGGCCGCGGGACAGGGGAAAAACATTCAGTACTTC.

V is TRBV7-2 and J is TRBJ2-2; 12 nucleotides align to TRBD2. Germline V gene data show CDR1 as SGHTA and CDR2 as FQGNSA. V shed 5 bases, J shed 6 bases, and the junction held 10 bases outside the gene matches. The CDR3 extends over 17 amino acids. The CDR3 is CASSKLAGGPLAGELFF. The DNA of the CDR3 is TGTGCCAGCAGCAAGCTAGCGGGAGGGCCTTTGGCCGGGGAGCTGTTTTTT. The whole variable domain, remainder taken from reference TRBV7-2 and TRBJ2-2, is GAGVSQSPSNKVTEKGKDVELRCDPISGHTALYWYRQSLGQGLEFLIYFQGNSAPDKSGLPSDRFSAERTGGSVSTLTIQRTQQEDSAVYLCASSKLAGGPLAGELFFGEGSRLTVL.

V gene TRBV14 combines with J gene TRBJ2-1; the match to TRBD2 covers 10 bases. The CDR3 is 16 residues long. V lost 8 bases and J lost 4; bases outside the gene matches: 11. The germline gives CDR1 SGHDN, CDR2 FVKESK. The CDR3 protein is CASQRPSGGAYNEQFF. CDR3 coding DNA: TGTGCCAGCCAGAGACCGAGCGGGGGGGCTTACAATGAGCAGTTCTTC.

Only one count was recorded for this clone. This chain links TRBV7-2 with TRBJ2-7; 7 positions agree with TRBD1. The CDR3 totals 15 residues. V dropped 2 bases and J dropped 2; count of bases not matched to a gene: 6. Germline-derived CDR1 and CDR2 are SGHTA and FQGNSA. CDR3 sequence: CASSLLGTAAYEQYF. DNA of the CDR3: TGTGCCAGCAGCTTACTCGGGACAGCCGCCTACGAGCAGTACTTC. Using reference TRBV7-2 and TRBJ2-7 for the parts outside the CDR3, the full variable domain is GAGVSQSPSNKVTEKGKDVELRCDPISGHTALYWYRQSLGQGLEFLIYFQGNSAPDKSGLPSDRFSAERTGGSVSTLTIQRTQQEDSAVYLCASSLLGTAAYEQYFGPGTRLTVT.

V and J are TRBV5-1 and TRBJ1-4; D unresolved. In germline, CDR1 is SGHRS, CDR2 YFSETQ. Trimming removed 0 bases from V and 5 bases from J, with 11 bases in between. This CDR3 comprises 15 residues. CDR3 protein: CASSLDPVENEKLFF. The CDR3 DNA is TGCGCCAGCAGCTTGGATCCGGTCGAGAATGAAAAACTGTTTTTT.

V is TRBV19 and J is TRBJ1-1, with D uncertain. The CDR3 length is 13 residues. Germline lookup yields CDR1 LNHDA and CDR2 SQIVND (reference sequence). Trimming left V 11 bases short and J 1 base short, with 14 bases between. The DNA for the CDR3 is TGTGCCTCCAATCGAGGGCGGAACACTGAAGCTTTCTTT. Translated, it gives CASNRGRNTEAFF.

The chain couples TRBV2 to TRBJ2-1, with TRBD2 identical over 10 bases. Losses at the gene ends were 4 bases for V and 15 bases for J; bases not matched to a gene: 9. In germline, CDR1 is SNHLY, CDR2 FYNNEI. The CDR3 runs 13 residues. The CDR3 DNA reads TGTGCCAGCAGTGGAGGTAGCGGGGGGACCAGGTTCTTC. This sequence encodes CASSGGSGGTRFF.

The chain uses TRBV5-1 and TRBJ2-7; 9 positions agree with TRBD1. From germline, CDR1 is SGHRS and CDR2 YFSETQ. The length of the CDR3 is 15 residues. With V trimmed by 0 bases and J by 2 bases, 3 bases remained unmatched. Here the CDR3 reads CASSLAGTGTYEQYF. CDR3 DNA: TGCGCCAGCAGCTTGGCCGGGACAGGGACCTACGAGCAGTACTTC. Filled out from reference TRBV5-1 and TRBJ2-7, the complete variable domain reads KAGVTQTPRYLIKTRGQQVTLSCSPISGHRSVSWYQQTPGQGLQFLFEYFSETQRNKGNFPGRFSGRQFSNSRSEMNVSTLELGDSALYLCASSLAGTGTYEQYFGPGTRLTVT.

The rearrangement uses TRBV6-6 and TRBJ1-6; 7 positions agree with TRBD1. Germline V CDR1 and CDR2: MNHNY, SVGAGI (reference sequence). The CDR3 is 14 amino acids. V lost 6 bases, J lost 6 bases, and 5 bases stayed unmatched. For the CDR3, the DNA is TGTGCCAGCAGACAGGGGTTAGGTAATTCACCCCTCCACTTT. Amino acid sequence: CASRQGLGNSPLHF.

The V gene is TRBV19, the J gene TRBJ1-5; TRBD1 matches 9 bases. Germline CDR1 LNHDA, CDR2 SQIVND (reference sequence). V gave up 7 bases and J gave up 3 bases; unmatched junction bases: 7. The CDR3 is 15 residues long. In DNA form, the CDR3 reads TGTGCCAGTATGGGAGACAGGGGGGCCAATCAGCCCCAGCATTTT. Protein: CASMGDRGANQPQHF.

The gene calls are TRBV7-2 and TRBJ2-3; 7 bases match TRBD2. Germline CDR1 SGHTA, CDR2 FQGNSA. The CDR3 spans 15 residues. Trimming took 5 bases from V and 6 from J; bases not matched to a gene: 11. DNA for the CDR3: TGTGCCAGCAGCGAATGGGGGGGAGGAGGGGATACGCAGTATTTT. Translating it yields CASSEWGGGGDTQYF.

V usage is TRBV27 and J usage is TRBJ2-7; 9 bases map to TRBD1. The CDR3 is 16 amino acids. Unmatched junction bases numbered 10, after V lost 5 bases and J lost 2 bases. Germline assignment: CDR1 MNHEY and CDR2 SMNVEV (reference sequence). The CDR3 loop is CASSPNLRTGAYEQYF. CDR3 in DNA: TGTGCCAGCAGTCCAAACCTCCGGACAGGGGCCTACGAGCAGTACTTC.

The chain links TRBV5-4 to TRBJ2-3; 9 nucleotides agree with TRBD2. Germline V CDR1 and CDR2: SGHNT, YYREEE (reference sequence). The CDR3 consists of 16 residues. V lost 4 bases to trimming and J lost 2 bases; unmatched junction nucleotides: 8. CDR3 coding DNA: TGTGCCAGCAGCAGAAAAGCGGGGGGCATCACAGATACGCAGTATTTT. This translates into CASSRKAGGITDTQYF.

This rearrangement joins TRBV19 to TRBJ2-5; D may correspond to TRBD1 or TRBD2 (5 bases each). The CDR3 has 14 residues. The germline CDR1 and CDR2 sequences are LNHDA and SQIVND (reference sequence). Between the trimmed V and J ends, which lost 1 base and 1 base, there was a span of 7 bases. CDR3 DNA sequence: TGTGCCAGTAGTATAGGGGGACCCCAAGAGACCCAGTACTTC. Encoded protein: CASSIGGPQETQYF. Filled out from reference TRBV19 and TRBJ2-5, the complete variable domain reads DGGITQSPKYLFRKEGQNVTLSCEQNLNHDAMYWYRQDPGQGLRLIYYSQIVNDFQKGDIAEGYSVSREKKESFPLTVTSAQKNPTAFYLCASSIGGPQETQYFGPGTRLLVL.

This clone turned up a few times. The chain employs TRBV29-1 and TRBJ2-7, with 14 positions matching TRBD2. CDR3 length: 16 amino acids. V was clipped by 6 bases and J by 4 bases; unmatched bases: 11. Germline V gene data show CDR1 as SQVTM and CDR2 as ANQGSEA. The CDR3 is CSVQGLAGESLYEQYF. CDR3 in DNA: TGCAGCGTACAGGGACTAGCGGGGGAGAGCCTATACGAGCAGTACTTC.

The chain carries TRBV6-6 and TRBJ1-3; maybe TRBD1 (6 bases). In germline, CDR1 is MNHNY, CDR2 SVGAGI (reference sequence). The CDR3 sequence is 12 residues long. The DNA of the CDR3 is TGTGGGACCGGGGGCGGGGGAAACACCATATATTTT. Encoded protein: CGTGGGGNTIYF.

This sequence joins TRBV6-5 and TRBJ1-5; no definite D call. The length of the CDR3 is 13 residues. Germline CDR1 is MNHEY and CDR2 is SVGAGI. Trimming cost V 4 bases and J 6 bases, with 10 bases left between them. The CDR3, as DNA: TGTGCCAGCAGTTCACGAAAGGGTCAGCCCCAGCATTTT. It is translated as CASSSRKGQPQHF.

The J gene is TRBJ1-1, the V gene TRBV7-8; D remains ambiguous. The germline gives CDR1 SGHVS, CDR2 FQNEAQ. V was clipped by 4 bases and J by 1 base, with 7 bases between them. The CDR3 sequence is 13 residues long. The CDR3 sequence is CASSSKTNTEAFF. The DNA for the CDR3 is TGTGCCAGCAGCTCCAAGACGAACACTGAAGCTTTCTTT.

This chain connects TRBV2 to TRBJ2-5; either TRBD1 or TRBD2 may fit D (5 bases each). Germline CDR1 SNHLY, CDR2 FYNNEI. The CDR3 extends over 15 amino acids. Trimming stripped 3 bases from V and 4 bases from J, with 15 bases between. Here the CDR3 DNA reads TGTGCCAGCAGTGAGGAGGCAGGGTCGGGAGAGACCCAGTACTTC. Translated, it gives CASSEEAGSGETQYF.

This clone has just one count. The J gene is TRBJ1-5, the V gene TRBV28, with D tentatively TRBD1 (6 bases). The length of the CDR3 is 14 residues. Germline values: CDR1 MDHEN, CDR2 SYDVKM. Trimming cost V 6 bases and J 9 bases, with 18 bases left between them. DNA for the CDR3: TGTGCCAGCAGCACCATACAGGGCGTAGGGCCCCAGCATTTT. Translation gives CASSTIQGVGPQHF.

J is TRBJ2-5 and V is TRBV2, with 7 bases lining up with TRBD2. With 3 bases clipped from V and 7 bases from J, the junction kept 8 bases outside the gene matches. Germline CDR1 and CDR2: SNHLY and FYNNEI. The CDR3 consists of 14 residues. CDR3 coding DNA: TGTGCCAGCAGTGAGGCGGGAGTTAGTGGGACCCAGTACTTC. Residues: CASSEAGVSGTQYF.

This clone was counted once. V and J are TRBV5-4 and TRBJ1-3; D may be TRBD1 (6 bases). The CDR3 consists of 16 residues. Between the trimmed V and J ends, which lost 0 bases and 0 bases, there was a span of 10 bases. Germline CDR1 is SGHNT and CDR2 is YYREEE (reference sequence). CDR3 loop: CASSLGGGGSGNTIYF. CDR3 nucleotides: TGTGCCAGCAGCTTGGGAGGAGGGGGCTCTGGAAACACCATATATTTT. The variable domain in full, completed from reference TRBV5-4 and TRBJ1-3, reads ETGVTQSPTHLIKTRGQQVTLRCSSQSGHNTVSWYQQALGQGPQFIFQYYREEENGRGNFPPRFSGLQFPNYSSELNVNALELDDSALYLCASSLGGGGSGNTIYFGEGSWLTVV.

The chain combines TRBV30 with TRBJ2-2; D unresolved. The CDR3 runs to 14 residues. V lost 0 bases and J 4 bases, leaving 9 bases between the germline ends. Germline V gives CDR1 GTSNPN, CDR2 SVGIG (reference sequence). DNA for the CDR3: TGTGCCTGGAGTGTAAGAGCATTCACCGGGGAGCTGTTTTTT. Translation: CAWSVRAFTGELFF.

The chain carries TRBV11-3 and TRBJ2-5; D gene ambiguous. Germline CDR1 is SGHNT and CDR2 is YENEEA. Trimming shortened V by 1 base and J by 2 bases, and 5 bases separated the two germline ends. The length of the CDR3 is 13 residues. The CDR3, as DNA: TGTGCCAGCAGCTTAGGAGTACAAGAGACCCAGTACTTC. As protein: CASSLGVQETQYF.